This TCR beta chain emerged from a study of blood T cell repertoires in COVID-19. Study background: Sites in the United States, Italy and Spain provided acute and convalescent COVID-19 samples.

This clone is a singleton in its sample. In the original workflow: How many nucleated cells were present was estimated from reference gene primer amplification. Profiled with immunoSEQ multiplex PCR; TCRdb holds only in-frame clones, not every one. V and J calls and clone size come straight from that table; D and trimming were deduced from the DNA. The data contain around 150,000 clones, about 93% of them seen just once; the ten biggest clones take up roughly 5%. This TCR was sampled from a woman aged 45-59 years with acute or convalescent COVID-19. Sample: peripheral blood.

The CDR3 reads CASSPGQGNQPQHF. CDR3 nucleotides: TGCGCCAGCAGCCCGGGACAGGGAAACCAGCCCCAGCATTTT. The rearrangement joins TRBV5-1 to TRBJ1-5, with 9 positions matching TRBD1. The CDR3 is 14 amino acids. V gave up 4 bases and J gave up 7 bases; unmatched junction bases: 6. The germline V gene encodes CDR1 SGHRS and CDR2 YFSETQ.